A single TCR beta chain is shown here with its context. Its antigen is still unknown. Base qualities were left out, and no much larger clone turns up one base away. The germline V end is reduced by 3 bases and the J end by 0 bases; junction bases left unmatched: 8. The CDR3 contains 17 residues, cysteine and phenylalanine counted. Solely the CDR3 DNA is kept, with 51 bases framed from the first base. CDR1 and CDR2 are read off the germline V gene (reference sequence) as PRHDT and FYEKMQ. This record belongs to a study of cytomegalovirus exposure and HLA in healthy donors (dated by TCRdb to the late 2010s). General notes on the study: An earlier analysis of 587 of the donors reported approximately 300 Gb of sequence data and some 110 million unique TCR beta sequences obtained from about 180 million T cells. Roughly 300 gigabases of sequencing data and around 88 million unique TCR sequences made up an early release that covered nearly 650 HLA-typed donors. Among the approximately 420 genotyped donors, around 81% belonged to the genetic ancestry cluster associated with self-reported Caucasian donors. The study aimed to test whether signatures of past pathogen exposure could be identified by cataloging public T cell receptors. The study used immunosequencing to profile the T cell repertoires of under 700 subjects and linked those repertoires to cytomegalovirus serostatus. Along with the roughly 700-subject first cohort, a separate validation cohort of roughly 110 different subjects was used. High-throughput TCR immunosequencing, statistical association of individual TCRs with disease status, and machine learning were combined to predict cytomegalovirus infection status. A later analysis re-analyzed previously published TCR beta repertoires from several hundred donors and added high-resolution HLA genotyping to study TCR occurrence patterns. In the later analysis, no new phenotypic data were used to find candidate immune exposures; instead, reliance was placed on TCR beta sequences and their occurrence across donors. To decide whether each TCR beta V gene segment behaved as functional or pseudogenic, an earlier analysis of fewer than 750 of the donors relied on high-throughput TCR beta sequencing. Donor age, sex, ethnicity and CMV serostatus were compiled together with the repertoire data. A later genetic analysis used genome-wide SNP genotypes for about three fifths of the 666 donors, treating that subset as a discovery cohort. All discovery cohort repertoires had been generated on a single sequencing platform. HLA typing covered class I and class II loci at four-digit resolution. The number of typed donors differed by locus: about 620-630 for A, B, C, DRB1 and DQB1; some 500 for DQA1; around 610 for DPA1; and 400 to 480 for DPB1. Roughly 5 DR-DQ haplotypes were handled as single units for association and clustering, since linkage in the cohort was strong. Across approximately 400 genotyped donors of the cohort, an average of 235,054 unique TCR beta nucleotide sequences per donor were sequenced, and approximately 17% of those sequences were non-productive. Broader findings and caveats from the paper: The earlier analysis of nearly 600 of the donors excluded some 15 rarely observed V segments, including chromosome 9 orphons, because counts were too low. V-gene and J-gene trimming of TCR beta chains was associated with a missense DCLRE1C variant in a later genetic analysis, and the association was replicated in an independent cohort. Cytomegalovirus status was reported to be diagnosed by the classifier with high specificity and sensitivity in both the original and validation cohorts. For the cohort, immune exposure information was limited to CMV serostatus. Specific HLA alleles were associated with over 15,000 TCR beta sequences at a false discovery rate of 0.05 in a later analysis. Three of the identified cytomegalovirus-associated TCR beta chains were confirmed in vitro to be specific for cytomegalovirus antigens. HLA typing was unavailable for some donors at each locus, so association tests used only the typed subset. The presence/absence analyses assumed that sequencing depth was roughly uniform across donors, and that assumption may not be true. According to a later analysis, TCR association rates differed among HLA loci, with DRB1 alleles showing the most associated TCRs and HLA-C alleles showing the fewest. The authors suggested that the approach could potentially be generalized to other disease states and immunological phenotypes. In an earlier analysis of 450 to 750 of the donors, most TCR beta V segments appeared in productive rearrangements about 90% or about 30% of the time, broadly matching IMGT annotations. In a later analysis, HLA-associated TCR beta chains were found to be more clonally expanded and to have lower generation probabilities than equally common non-associated chains. In a later genetic analysis, fewer N-insertions in productive TCRs were reported among donors in an Asian-associated ancestry cluster than the roughly 640-donor mean. According to a later analysis, parvovirus B19, influenza, CMV and Epstein-Barr virus appeared linked to several top co-occurrence clusters. Some IMGT-functional V segments, including TRBV6-2 and TRBV6-3, could not be distinguished by the 87-base-pair reads and were therefore excluded. The cohort was sequenced for TCR beta chains only, and without alpha or paired-chain data the features that could be detected were limited. Linkage disequilibrium might explain the correlated functional status among segregating V segments, but an unknown experimental factor could not be ruled out. A total of about 150 TCR beta chains were listed by the study as associated with cytomegalovirus. A further reported finding was that TCR beta sequences accurately predicted the HLA-A and HLA-B alleles for most subjects in the first cohort. Across donors, most TCR sequences were observed very rarely, whereas some public TCRs were present in many individuals. A group of highly shared sequence variants was considered likely to be a technical artifact of the sequencing pipeline. Most CMV-associated TCR beta chains appeared to be HLA-restricted in a later analysis, and the HLA associations seemed to be driven largely by CMV exposure. When HLA alleles, especially DR and DQ, strongly co-occurred, attributing TCR associations to individual alleles was difficult.

Library generation was performed with the immunoSEQ multiplex PCR assay. The multiplex PCR relied on a mix of 60 forward primers for TCR Vbeta segments and 13 reverse primers for TCR Jbeta segments. Amplification of the CDR3 region of rearranged TCR beta genes was performed with a multiplex PCR assay on genomic DNA. Amplified TCR beta libraries were sequenced as 87-base-pair reads on the Illumina HiSeq System. The source study handled its data this way. Across the roughly 640 repertoires, a later analysis counted 60 million to 90 million unique TCR beta chains, approximately 12 million of which were shared by at least two donors. Raw reads were error-corrected and collapsed into unique sequences with a nearest-neighbor algorithm that merged closely related sequences to remove PCR and sequencing errors. CDR3 sequences were aligned to IMGT reference sequences to assign V, D and J gene segments. For a sequence to be retained, at least a six-nucleotide match to both a V gene segment and a J gene segment was required. A rearrangement was called productive if the CDR3 had no stop codons and remained in frame with V and J, and every other rearrangement was called non-productive. CDR3 was defined by IMGT convention, running from the second conserved V-encoded cysteine to the conserved J-encoded phenylalanine. The earlier analysis of 500 to 750 of the donors excluded any sequence lacking an unambiguous match to a single V gene segment. In an earlier analysis of several hundred of the donors, V segments were called functional above 56.7% productive rearrangements and were called segregating when the between-donor standard deviation exceeded 5%. A statistical classification framework was built to diagnose cytomegalovirus status from the catalog of TCR beta chain sequences. A later analysis assigned V and J genes by comparing TCR nucleotide sequences with IMGT/GENE-DB human TR gene sequences. A later analysis assigned CDR3 sequences and most-parsimonious VDJ recombination scenarios with the TCRdist pipeline. In a later analysis, each TCR beta chain was defined by its CDR3 amino acid sequence together with its V-gene family, and reads without a unique V-gene family were excluded. In a later analysis, 450 to 600 highly shared, low-generation-probability nucleotide sequences were removed to address suspected cross-contamination and a sequencing artifact. A later analysis calculated a clonal expansion index for each public chain from normalized within-repertoire ranks of inferred template counts. In a later analysis, generation probabilities were computed using a VDJ recombination model fitted to out-of-frame rearrangements, and the results were checked against IGoR. In a later analysis, hypergeometric tests were used to score TCR-TCR, TCR-HLA and TCR-CMV co-occurrence, with a repertoire-size bias correction applied to TCR pairs. In a later analysis, false discovery rates were estimated by permuting HLA or CMV assignments 20 times. A later analysis grouped co-occurring TCRs with DBSCAN, adding TCRdist sequence similarity when clustering within HLA-allele-positive subsets. Repertoires with fewer than 30,000 or more than 120,000 public chains were left out of co-occurrence clustering, as were a handful of repertoires with anomalous nucleotide sharing. Entries here come from immuneACCESS through TCRdb and include only in-frame sequences with V and J called. Some clones fail to appear in such tables; in the studies checked, an unresolved V gene covers under half of the shortfall, and the cause of the remainder is unknown. The V and J calls and clone size are taken from that table; D and trimming were inferred from the DNA. The sample table shows fewer than 200,000 clones, and more than 75% are seen once. The ten largest clonotypes hold about 0.21% of the sample.

The cohort consisted of 666 healthy bone marrow donors. At the time of sampling, every cohort member was nominally healthy, though immune exposures that went unrecorded were likely present. The donor tested CMV seronegative and was one of the 352 seronegative cohort members. A peripheral blood sample was collected from each donor, and TCR beta sequencing was performed on peripheral blood mononuclear cells. The Qiagen DNeasy Blood Extraction Kit was used to extract genomic DNA from the blood cell samples. This TCR was recovered from a girl less than two years old in good health and CMV-seronegative. The rearranged segments are TRBV13 and TRBJ1-2, and 9 junction bases match TRBD1. Material: PBMCs. The CDR3 sequence is CASSLRDREKSNYGYTF. The sequenced DNA: TGTGCCAGCAGCTTGCGGGACAGGGAAAAGTCTAACTATGGCTACACCTTC. The CDR3 plus the reference TRBV13 and TRBJ1-2 genes for the other parts give the full variable domain: AAGVIQSPRHLIKEKRETATLKCYPIPRHDTVYWYQQGPGQDPQFLISFYEKMQSDKGSIPDRFSAQQFSDYHSELNMSSLELGDSALYFCASSLRDREKSNYGYTFGSGTRLTVV.